These 32 T cell receptor beta chains originate from one sample sequenced in a study of blood T cell repertoires in COVID-19. Sequenced by immunoSEQ multiplex PCR; TCRdb stores in-frame clones only, minus some. The data contain tens of thousands of clones, 76% of them singletons. The sample taken for sequencing was peripheral blood. All receptors derive from a man aged 70-80 years with active or convalescent COVID-19.

The chain has TRBV3-1 (or the pseudogene TRBV3-2) and TRBJ1-1, with D unclear. Trimming stripped 4 bases from V and 0 bases from J, with 15 bases between. The germline V gene has CDR1 LGHDT and CDR2 YNNKEL (reference sequence). This CDR3 has 16 residues. The CDR3 DNA reads TGTGCCAGCAGCCCCCGGGGAGGATTCATGAACACTGAAGCTTTCTTT. Amino acid sequence: CASSPRGGFMNTEAFF.

The gene calls are TRBV28 and TRBJ1-1; 7 nucleotides align to TRBD1. CDR1 is MDHEN and CDR2 is SYDVKM in the germline V gene. The trim removed 5 bases at V and 6 bases at J, leaving 18 bases unmatched. The CDR3 consists of 17 residues. The CDR3, as DNA: TGTGCCAGCAGTGAATGGACTAACAGGGGAACTTTCGCTGAAGCTTTCTTT. Protein product: CASSEWTNRGTFAEAFF.

This clone showed up just once. The V gene is TRBV5-1, the J gene TRBJ2-1; TRBD1 matches 9 bases. CDR3 length: 16 residues. Germline-derived CDR1 and CDR2 are SGHRS and YFSETQ. Trimming took 0 bases from V and 3 from J; bases not matched to a gene: 4. Here the CDR3 reads CASSLDAGQGYNEQFF. In DNA form, the CDR3 reads TGCGCCAGCAGCTTGGATGCGGGACAGGGCTACAATGAGCAGTTCTTC.

The gene calls are TRBV12-3 or TRBV12-4 and TRBJ1-4; D not resolved. This CDR3 comprises 11 residues. Between the trimmed V and J ends, which lost 3 bases and 8 bases, there was a span of 4 bases. CDR3: CASSLEEKLFF. The CDR3 region has the DNA TGTGCCAGCAGTTTGGAGGAAAAACTGTTTTTT.

The CDR3 here is CASSLTRWETQYF. As DNA, the CDR3 is TGTGCCAGCAGTTTGACTAGATGGGAGACCCAGTACTTC. The J gene is TRBJ2-5, the V gene TRBV12-3 or TRBV12-4, with a possible D match to TRBD2 (6 bases). Trimming removed 3 bases at V and 5 bases at J, with 10 bases between. This CDR3 has 13 residues.

The rearrangement uses TRBV7-3 and TRBJ2-3; 8 positions match TRBD2. Germline loops: CDR1 SGHTA, CDR2 FQGTGA. V gave up 0 bases and J gave up 6 bases; unmatched junction bases: 5. The CDR3 has 15 residues. The CDR3 sequence is CASSLTSGGLDTQYF. CDR3 nucleotides: TGTGCCAGCAGCTTAACGAGCGGGGGACTGGATACGCAGTATTTT.

This clone occurred once. The gene calls are TRBV21-1 and TRBJ2-7; whether TRBD1, the table's D call, matches the DNA was not checked. TRBV21-1 is recorded as a pseudogene. This CDR3 has 13 residues. The CDR3 protein is CASSALRGLVQYF. DNA of the CDR3: TGTGCCAGCAGCGCCCTAAGGGGCTTGGTGCAGTACTTC.

The chain uses TRBV30 and TRBJ2-3; D remains unclear. Deletions cut 5 bases from V and 0 bases from J, with 12 bases between. Germline V gene lookup returns CDR1 GTSNPN and CDR2 SVGIG (reference sequence). This CDR3 region has 14 residues. Written as DNA, the CDR3 is TGTGCCTGGGGAATCGACACTAGCACAGATACGCAGTATTTT. It yields the protein CAWGIDTSTDTQYF.

This sequence joins TRBV12-3 or TRBV12-4 and TRBJ2-7; D perhaps matches TRBD1 (5 bases). The ends were cut back, 2 bases at V and 7 bases at J, with 6 bases in the middle. This CDR3 has 11 amino acids. The CDR3 spells CASSLYREQYF. For the CDR3, the DNA is TGTGCCAGCAGTTTATACAGGGAGCAGTACTTC.

The gene calls are TRBV3-1 (or the pseudogene TRBV3-2) and TRBJ1-1, with TRBD1 matching over 7 bases. CDR1 and CDR2 from the germline V gene are LGHDT and YNNKEL (reference sequence). The junction had 7 bases not matched to a gene; V was cut back by 0 bases and J by 3 bases. The CDR3 totals 16 residues. This chain's CDR3 is CASSQDRGEFDTEAFF. The CDR3 DNA sequence: TGTGCCAGCAGCCAAGACAGGGGGGAGTTTGACACTGAAGCTTTCTTT.

This clone was seen a few times. This rearrangement joins TRBV2 to TRBJ1-4; TRBD1 matches at 9 bases. Germline V lookup: CDR1 SNHLY, CDR2 FYNNEI. CDR3 length: 17 residues. J was trimmed by 3 bases and V by 6 bases; bases with no gene match: 11. The CDR3 coding sequence is TGTGCCAGCAGGCCCCCGGGACAGGGAAGCGCTAATGAAAAACTGTTTTTT. It encodes CASRPPGQGSANEKLFF.

The rearrangement uses TRBV19 and TRBJ2-5; 10 nucleotides align to TRBD2. With 7 bases clipped from V and 5 bases from J, the junction kept 13 bases outside the gene matches. Per the germline V gene, CDR1 is LNHDA and CDR2 is SQIVND (reference sequence). There are 16 residues in the CDR3. The CDR3 DNA reads as TGTGCCAGTAATACTCCCGGCACTAGCGGGGTTGAGACCCAGTACTTC. Protein: CASNTPGTSGVETQYF.

This chain connects TRBV30 to TRBJ1-5; tentative D call: TRBD1 (5 bases). The ends were cut back, 2 bases at V and 6 bases at J, with 11 bases in the middle. The CDR3 sequence is 13 residues long. Looked up from germline, CDR1 is GTSNPN and CDR2 is SVGIG (reference sequence). In DNA form, the CDR3 reads TGTGCCTGGAGTCCACAGGTCGGTCAGCCCCAGCATTTT. Protein: CAWSPQVGQPQHF. The full variable domain, rest sourced from reference TRBV30 and TRBJ1-5, is SQTIHQWPATLVQPVGSPLSLECTVEGTSNPNLYWYRQAAGRGLQLLFYSVGIGQISSEVPQNLSASRPQDRQFILSSKKLLLSDSGFYLCAWSPQVGQPQHFGDGTRLSIL.

V and J are TRBV5-5 and TRBJ2-1; 8 positions agree with TRBD2. Germline CDR1 and CDR2: SGHKS and YYEKEE (reference sequence). V shed 1 base and J 6 bases; nucleotides not matched to a gene: 6. The CDR3 covers 15 residues. CDR3 amino acids: CASSLTGLGANEQFF. In DNA form, the CDR3 reads TGTGCCAGCAGCTTGACGGGACTAGGCGCCAATGAGCAGTTCTTC.

V gene TRBV4-2 combines with J gene TRBJ2-7; 8 bases map to TRBD1. The CDR3 extends over 14 amino acids. V lost 0 bases to trimming and J lost 4 bases; unmatched junction nucleotides: 2. Germline CDR1 and CDR2: LGHNA and YNFKEQ. CDR3 region: CASSQDRGQYEQYF. The CDR3 DNA follows: TGTGCCAGCAGCCAAGACAGGGGGCAATACGAGCAGTACTTC.

V and J are TRBV28 and TRBJ2-7; possible D gene TRBD1, 5 bases. The CDR3 has 13 amino acids. Germline V gene lookup returns CDR1 MDHEN and CDR2 SYDVKM. V was shortened by 6 bases and J by 4 bases, with 13 bases between the two germline ends. This CDR3 reads CASRGPTVYEQYF. The CDR3 DNA follows: TGTGCCAGCAGGGGCCCGACAGTGTACGAGCAGTACTTC.

The V and J genes are TRBV19 and TRBJ1-5; 7 bases map to TRBD1. Germline CDR1 is LNHDA and CDR2 is SQIVND (reference sequence). The CDR3 loop spans 16 amino acids. V shed 3 bases, J shed 0 bases, and the junction held 5 bases outside the gene matches. CDR3 nucleotide sequence: TGTGCCAGTAGTATTCCACGGGACAGTAGCAATCAGCCCCAGCATTTT. Translating it yields CASSIPRDSSNQPQHF.

V is TRBV30 and J is TRBJ1-6; the D is unclear. This CDR3 region has 12 residues. Germline V gene sequence: CDR1 GTSNPN, CDR2 SVGIG (reference sequence). The V gene lost 4 bases and the J gene lost 7 bases, with 8 bases spanning the gap. The CDR3 sequence is CAWKRTNSPLHF. As DNA, the CDR3 is TGTGCCTGGAAGAGAACCAATTCACCCCTCCACTTT.

V gene TRBV5-4 combines with J gene TRBJ2-5, with 7 bases lining up with TRBD2. Germline assignment: CDR1 SGHNT and CDR2 YYREEE (reference sequence). V shed 2 bases, J shed 5 bases, and the junction held 3 bases outside the gene matches. The CDR3 contains 13 residues. The CDR3 region is CASSFGRVETQYF. The CDR3 DNA reads as TGTGCCAGCAGCTTTGGGAGGGTGGAGACCCAGTACTTC.

The rearrangement uses TRBV2 and TRBJ1-5; D is perhaps TRBD1 (5 bases). V lost 6 bases to trimming and J lost 7 bases, with 19 bases between them. Germline loops: CDR1 SNHLY, CDR2 FYNNEI. The CDR3 covers 15 residues. In DNA, the CDR3 is TGTGCCAGCAGCGAAATCCCCGGGGGGGTCCAGCCCCAGCATTTT. Amino acids: CASSEIPGGVQPQHF.

V gene TRBV10-2 combines with J gene TRBJ1-5, with D hard to call. Germline CDR1 is WSHSY and CDR2 is SAAADI. This CDR3 region has 14 residues. Trimming cost V 9 bases and J 2 bases, with 14 bases left between them. In DNA form, the CDR3 reads TGCGCCAGTTCGAGCGCCGTGGGCAATCAGCCCCAGCATTTT. This encodes CASSSAVGNQPQHF.

The chain combines TRBV21-1 with TRBJ1-1. TRBV21-1 is a documented pseudogene. The CDR3 spans 15 residues. The CDR3: CASISSTRGRDEAFF. CDR3 nucleotide sequence: TGTGCCAGCATCTCCAGTACAAGGGGGAGGGATGAAGCTTTCTTT.

This clone was seen only a few times. CDR3 loop: CASSDPPQETQYF. Here the CDR3 DNA reads TGTGCCAGCAGTGACCCTCCCCAAGAGACCCAGTACTTC. This chain connects TRBV25-1 to TRBJ2-5; no reliable D call. V gave up 3 bases and J gave up 1 base, with 6 bases separating them. CDR1 is MGHDK, CDR2 SYGVNS, per germline. The CDR3 contains 13 residues.

The chain carries TRBV5-1 and TRBJ1-1; 10 bases agree with TRBD1. Trimming cost V 2 bases and J 3 bases; bases outside gene matches: 10. In germline, CDR1 is SGHRS, CDR2 YFSETQ. This CDR3 comprises 17 residues. CDR3 amino acids: CASSFAPDRGGYTEAFF. The DNA for the CDR3 is TGCGCCAGCAGCTTCGCCCCGGACAGGGGGGGGTACACTGAAGCTTTCTTT. Full variable domain (rest looked up from reference TRBV5-1 and TRBJ1-1): KAGVTQTPRYLIKTRGQQVTLSCSPISGHRSVSWYQQTPGQGLQFLFEYFSETQRNKGNFPGRFSGRQFSNSRSEMNVSTLELGDSALYLCASSFAPDRGGYTEAFFGQGTRLTVV.

The V and J genes are TRBV5-1 and TRBJ2-2; tentatively, D is TRBD2 (5 bases). V was pared by 4 bases and J by 5 bases, with 15 bases between. The CDR3 totals 15 residues. The V gene's germline CDR1 is SGHRS and CDR2 YFSETQ. This chain's CDR3 is CASSIGISLTGELFF. In DNA, the CDR3 is TGCGCCAGCAGCATCGGGATTTCTCTTACCGGGGAGCTGTTTTTT.

This sequence joins TRBV5-1 and TRBJ2-3, with TRBD1 as a possible D gene (5 bases). CDR3 length: 15 residues. Germline CDR1 SGHRS, CDR2 YFSETQ. The V and J ends lost 4 bases and 5 bases respectively, with 17 bases between them. The CDR3 DNA is TGCGCCAGCAGCCTAATGGGGCAGGGTAAAGATACGCAGTATTTT. Translated: CASSLMGQGKDTQYF.

The chain carries TRBV5-1 and TRBJ2-7, with 9 bases lining up with TRBD2. V lost 5 bases and J lost 3; bases outside the gene matches: 6. Germline assignment: CDR1 SGHRS and CDR2 YFSETQ. The CDR3 extends over 14 amino acids. In DNA form, the CDR3 reads TGCGCCAGCAGAGTCCAGCGGGGGGACTACGAGCAGTACTTC. It is translated as CASRVQRGDYEQYF.

The chain links TRBV11-2 to TRBJ2-5; 13 nucleotides line up with TRBD2. With 5 bases clipped from V and 5 bases from J, the junction kept 11 bases outside the gene matches. The CDR3 loop spans 17 amino acids. CDR1 SGHAT and CDR2 FQNNGV come from the germline V gene. CDR3 residues: CASSPWTSGGLRETQYF. The CDR3 bases are TGTGCCAGCAGCCCCTGGACTAGCGGGGGCCTGCGGGAGACCCAGTACTTC. The variable domain in full, completed from reference TRBV11-2 and TRBJ2-5, reads EAGVAQSPRYKIIEKRQSVAFWCNPISGHATLYWYQQILGQGPKLLIQFQNNGVVDDSQLPKDRFSAERLKGVDSTLKIQPAKLEDSAVYLCASSPWTSGGLRETQYFGPGTRLLVL.

This clone was seen once. This chain uses TRBV6-5 with TRBJ2-1; 9 nucleotides agree with TRBD2. J lost 9 bases, V lost 7 bases, and 7 bases had no gene match. The CDR3 runs 13 residues. Germline V CDR1 and CDR2: MNHEY, SVGAGI. In DNA, the CDR3 is TGTGCCAGCACGAGCGGGGGGCGGGTTGAGCAGTTCTTC. Residues: CASTSGGRVEQFF.

This clone was recorded a few times. Written as DNA, the CDR3 is TGCGCCAGCAGCTTGGCCGGGACTTCGTCGAACGAGCAGTACTTC. Protein: CASSLAGTSSNEQYF. The chain joins TRBV5-1 to TRBJ2-7; TRBD2 is a possible D gene (6 bases). The length of the CDR3 is 15 residues. V shed 0 bases and J shed 5 bases, with 15 bases lying between them. Per germline, CDR1 SGHRS and CDR2 YFSETQ.

The chain joins TRBV5-1 to TRBJ1-5, with 7 nucleotides matching TRBD1. The CDR3 spans 14 residues. Germline CDR1 is SGHRS and CDR2 is YFSETQ. The V gene end was trimmed by 4 bases and the J gene end by 6 bases; junction bases not matched to a gene: 7. The CDR3 coding sequence is TGCGCCAGCAGCACGTCAGGGGGTGGTCAGCCCCAGCATTTT. This codes for CASSTSGGGQPQHF.

This rearrangement joins TRBV10-3 to TRBJ1-1, with D perhaps TRBD1 (5 bases). Germline assignment: CDR1 ENHRY and CDR2 SYGVKD. Trimming left V 4 bases short and J 1 base short, with 13 bases between. This CDR3 contains 15 residues. The CDR3 DNA reads as TGTGCCATCAGTGCAGGTGGGGGGGGGAACACTGAAGCTTTCTTT. Amino acid sequence: CAISAGGGGNTEAFF.